This T cell receptor beta chain was captured by sequencing in a study of response to subunit inactivated influenza vaccine. TCRdb called the RT-PCR reads again in MiXCR, with one record for every CDR3 protein. Of hundreds of thousands of distinct CDR3 sequences in the sample, approximately 14% were seen once. Germline CDR1 reads DFQATT; CDR2 reads SNEGSKA (reference sequence). The CDR3 extends over 17 amino acids. V gave up 0 bases and J gave up 3 bases; unmatched junction bases: 11. J is TRBJ2-3 and V is TRBV20-1, with 8 bases fitting TRBD1. This clonotype originated in a man between 50 and 59 years old who received an inactivated influenza vaccine. The sequencing here drew on PBMCs from blood, taken 11 to 12 days after vaccination. The chain's CDR3 is CSAREPRTGWKTDTQYF. The CDR3 DNA is TGCAGTGCTAGAGAGCCCCGGACAGGGTGGAAGACAGATACGCAGTATTTT.